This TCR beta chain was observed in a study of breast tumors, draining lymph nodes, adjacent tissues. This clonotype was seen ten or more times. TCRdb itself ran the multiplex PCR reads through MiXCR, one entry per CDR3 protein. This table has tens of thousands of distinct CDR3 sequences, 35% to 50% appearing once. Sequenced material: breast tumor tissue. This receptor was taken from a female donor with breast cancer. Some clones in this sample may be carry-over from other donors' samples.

In DNA form, the CDR3 reads TGTGCCAGCAGCCAAGACCAAAACACTGAAGCTTTCTTT. This codes for CASSQDQNTEAFF. The chain carries TRBV14 and TRBJ1-1, with D unclear. V dropped 0 bases and J dropped 2 bases, with 4 bases sitting between them. The CDR3 loop spans 13 amino acids. Germline V gives CDR1 SGHDN, CDR2 FVKESK.